This entry lists 22 T cell receptor beta chains sequenced from one sample in a study of tumor-infiltrating lymphocytes in primary liver carcinoma. Taking roughly 18-32 mg of unsorted bulk tissue, the authors co-extracted RNA and DNA. A constant-region primer served to make TCR beta cDNA from about 530 ng total RNA. Three nested multiplex PCR rounds, a slightly modified ARM-PCR method, built the TCR beta libraries. The first two PCR rounds used TRBV1-TRBV30 primers with a Cbeta primer, 9 to 10 cycles each. Each CDR3 protein gets one entry after TCRdb re-called the multiplex PCR reads with MiXCR. Of about 120,000 distinct CDR3 sequences in the sample, approximately 71% were seen once. Sample: tumor-adjacent normal liver tissue. The source of these receptors is a woman aged 55-69 years with primary liver carcinoma and hepatitis B virus infection.

This clonotype occurred many times. This chain connects TRBV29-1 to TRBJ2-7, with TRBD1 matching over 11 bases. This CDR3 comprises 13 residues. Germline V gives CDR1 SQVTM, CDR2 ANQGSEA. The CDR3 DNA reads as TGCAGTGCTAGGACAGGGGGCGAATACGAGCAGTACTTC. Encoded protein: CSARTGGEYEQYF.

A remark on this clonotype: Its ends do not fully match the called genes, so a read error is possible. The chain carries TRBV29-1 and TRBJ2-3; the D gene could be TRBD1 or TRBD2 (5 bases each). Germline V gene data show CDR1 as SQVTM and CDR2 as ANQGSEA. This CDR3 region has 14 residues. The CDR3 bases are TGCAGCGTTCTCGACGGGACGGTGACAGATAAGCAGTATTTT. Translating gives CSVLDGTVTDKQYF.

A note on this clonotype: Given a much more abundant clone one base away, this may be a read error. The rearrangement uses TRBV6-5 and TRBJ2-7; 8 bases fit TRBD2. CDR3 size: 14 residues. Germline V gene data show CDR1 as MNHEY and CDR2 as SVGAGI. The V segment lost 7 bases and the J segment 0 bases; nucleotides outside the gene matches: 5. The CDR3 nucleotides are TGTGCCAGCACGGGGGGGGTGGGCTCCTACGAGCAGTACTTC. Translated, it gives CASTGGVGSYEQYF.

This clonotype is medium-sized. The chain uses TRBV11-2 and TRBJ1-1, with 8 bases fitting TRBD1. The V gene end was trimmed by 0 bases and the J gene end by 5 bases; junction bases not matched to a gene: 20. The V gene's germline CDR1 is SGHAT and CDR2 FQNNGV. The CDR3 has 20 amino acids. CDR3 protein: CASSLDALLGDTRGRTEAFF. The CDR3 DNA is TGTGCCAGCAGCTTAGATGCCCTTTTAGGGGACACCAGGGGGCGGACTGAAGCTTTCTTT. The variable domain in full, completed from reference TRBV11-2 and TRBJ1-1, reads EAGVAQSPRYKIIEKRQSVAFWCNPISGHATLYWYQQILGQGPKLLIQFQNNGVVDDSQLPKDRFSAERLKGVDSTLKIQPAKLEDSAVYLCASSLDALLGDTRGRTEAFFGQGTRLTVV.

The sample holds a few counts of this clonotype. The V gene is TRBV5-1, the J gene TRBJ2-4; D not certain. Deletions cut 0 bases from V and 0 bases from J, with 16 bases between. Germline loops: CDR1 SGHRS, CDR2 YFSETQ. The CDR3 spans 18 residues. The CDR3: CASSLAAQGSIAKNIQYF. For the CDR3, the DNA is TGCGCCAGCAGCTTGGCCGCCCAAGGGTCTATAGCCAAAAACATTCAGTACTTC.

The chain links TRBV28 to TRBJ2-5; a weak D match, TRBD1 (6 bases). In germline, CDR1 is MDHEN, CDR2 SYDVKM. The CDR3 sequence is 14 residues long. V was shortened by 5 bases and J by 8 bases, with 18 bases between the two germline ends. Here the CDR3 reads CASSIGTPTRTQYF. The DNA of the CDR3 is TGTGCCAGCAGTATCGGGACACCAACCCGAACCCAGTACTTC.

The chain recombines TRBV11-2 with TRBJ2-1, with a tentative D call TRBD2 (6 bases). Between the trimmed V and J ends, which lost 4 bases and 13 bases, there was a span of 14 bases. CDR1 SGHAT and CDR2 FQNNGV come from the germline V gene. This CDR3 is built from 12 residues. The CDR3 coding sequence is TGTGCCAGCAGCTCCGGGAGTCCCAGTCAGTTCTTC. This encodes CASSSGSPSQFF.

The V gene is TRBV6-6, the J gene TRBJ1-5; weak D call: TRBD1 (6 bases). The CDR3 is 15 amino acids. Trimming cost V 1 base and J 3 bases, with 10 bases left between them. From germline, CDR1 is MNHNY and CDR2 SVGAGI (reference sequence). Here the CDR3 reads CASSYLQGNNQPQHF. The CDR3 DNA reads TGTGCCAGCAGTTACTTACAGGGAAACAATCAGCCCCAGCATTTT.

In the case of this clonotype: Since no conserved phenylalanine or tryptophan closes the CDR3, a read error is the likely cause. The V and J genes are TRBV11-2 and TRBJ2-1; 8 bases align to TRBD2. CDR1 is SGHAT and CDR2 is FQNNGV in the germline V gene. Trimming at V came to 4 bases and at J to 12 bases, leaving 8 bases not matched to a gene. The CDR3 totals 13 residues. CDR3 in DNA: TGTGCCAGCAGCTGGACTAGCTGGGCTGGGCAGTTCTCC. It encodes CASSWTSWAGQFS.

The chain recombines TRBV20-1 with TRBJ2-5, with 7 bases fitting TRBD1. CDR1 and CDR2 (germline): DFQATT, SNEGSKA (reference sequence). The CDR3 totals 12 residues. V lost 3 bases and J lost 5; bases outside the gene matches: 3. This CDR3 reads CSARGQRETQYF. CDR3 coding DNA: TGCAGTGCTAGGGGACAGCGGGAGACCCAGTACTTC.

In regard to this clonotype: Because the CDR3 is missing its conserved closing phenylalanine or tryptophan, this is likely a read error. CDR3 nucleotides: TGTGCCAGCAGCTTAGAGGCTAGCGGGAGGGCCCACACCTACAATGAGCAGTTCCTC. It encodes CASSLEASGRAHTYNEQFL. The rearrangement links TRBV11-3 to TRBJ2-1; 12 nucleotides match TRBD2. The CDR3 has 19 residues. Trimming at V came to 0 bases and at J to 2 bases, leaving 8 bases not matched to a gene. From germline, CDR1 is SGHNT and CDR2 YENEEA.

With regard to this clonotype: Because it lacks the conserved phenylalanine or tryptophan at the end, this CDR3 is likely a read error. The genes are TRBV4-1 and TRBJ2-7; weak D call: TRBD1 (6 bases). V was clipped by 3 bases and J by 6 bases, with 24 bases between them. CDR3 length equals 17 residues. Germline CDR1 is MGHRA and CDR2 is YSYEKL. Written as DNA, the CDR3 is TGCGCCAGCAGCCACCCGTTGACAGAATCTAGGGGGTGCGAGCAGTACTTA. Translating it yields CASSHPLTESRGCEQYL.

The chain recombines TRBV11-2 with TRBJ2-3; D remains unclear. The ends were cut back, 1 base at V and 2 bases at J, with 13 bases in the middle. The germline V gene has CDR1 SGHAT and CDR2 FQNNGV. There are 16 residues in the CDR3. CDR3 in amino acids: CASSLAVQPITDTQYF. For the CDR3, the DNA is TGTGCCAGCAGCTTAGCAGTACAGCCGATCACAGATACGCAGTATTTT.

With regard to this clonotype: A read error may explain this, as a much larger clone is one base away. The chain recombines TRBV28 with TRBJ2-6, with a possible D match to TRBD1 (6 bases). Germline CDR1 is MDHEN and CDR2 is SYDVKM. CDR3 size: 15 residues. The CDR3 nucleotides read TGTGCCAGCCGTTCGCCAGGGGCTGGGGCCAACGTCCCGACTTTC. Residues: CASRSPGAGANVPTF.

Within the sample, this clonotype is medium-sized. The genes are TRBV11-2 and TRBJ2-1; 12 bases align to TRBD2. Losses at the gene ends were 1 base for V and 5 bases for J; bases not matched to a gene: 9. Per the germline V gene, CDR1 is SGHAT and CDR2 is FQNNGV. The CDR3 has 18 residues. The CDR3 DNA reads TGTGCCAGCAGCTTAGCCCCCCTAGCGGGAGGGCAAAACAATGAGCAGTTCTTC. It is translated as CASSLAPLAGGQNNEQFF.

This chain links TRBV20-1 with TRBJ1-5, with 9 nucleotides matching TRBD1. The CDR3 spans 13 residues. Germline-derived CDR1 and CDR2 are DFQATT and SNEGSKA (reference sequence). The CDR3: CGTGGRSNQPQHF. Written as DNA, the CDR3 is TGCGGAACAGGGGGCAGGAGCAATCAGCCCCAGCATTTT.

The chain has TRBV21-1 and TRBJ1-5. TRBV21-1 is classified as a pseudogene. This CDR3 is built from 16 residues. The CDR3 DNA follows: TGTGCCAGCGTTCCGATCGGGAGAGCTCGCGGTCAGTCCCAGCATTTT. This codes for CASVPIGRARGQSQHF.

This clonotype appeared a few times. At one of its ends the junction is not consistent with the germline gene, which may arise from a read error. The CDR3 here is CVSSGYTGELLF. Here the CDR3 DNA reads TGTGTCAGCAGTGGGTACACCGGGGAGCTGTTATTT. The J gene is TRBJ2-2, the V gene TRBV6-1, with D maybe TRBD2 (5 bases). The CDR3 is made up of 12 amino acids. CDR1 is MNHNS, CDR2 SASEGT, per germline.

Notes on this clonotype: A much larger clone lies a single base off, so this may be a read error. V and J are TRBV5-1 and TRBJ2-3; TRBD1 might be the D (6 bases). This CDR3 region has 16 residues. CDR1 is SGHRS and CDR2 is YFSETQ in the germline V gene. CDR3 loop: CAGSLGADLTSDTQYF. CDR3 bases: TGCGCCGGCAGCTTGGGGGCGGATCTCACCTCCGATACGCAGTATTTT. The full variable domain, completed using reference TRBV5-1 and TRBJ2-3, is KAGVTQTPRYLIKTRGQQVTLSCSPISGHRSVSWYQQTPGQGLQFLFEYFSETQRNKGNFPGRFSGRQFSNSRSEMNVSTLELGDSALYLCAGSLGADLTSDTQYFGPGTRLTVL.

This clonotype was counted at least ten times. The gene calls are TRBV5-1 and TRBJ2-1; TRBD2 agrees at 8 bases. CDR1 and CDR2 from the germline V gene are SGHRS and YFSETQ. The CDR3 length is 16 residues. The trim removed 0 bases at V and 8 bases at J, leaving 10 bases unmatched. CDR3 residues: CASSLARAGGLDEQFF. In nucleotides, the CDR3 is TGCGCCAGCAGCTTGGCACGGGCGGGAGGTTTAGATGAGCAGTTCTTC.

In regard to this clonotype: Its ends do not fully match the called genes, so a read error is possible. V gene TRBV11-3 combines with J gene TRBJ2-2, with D possibly TRBD1 on 5 matching bases. The CDR3 runs 14 residues. CDR1 SGHNT and CDR2 YENEEA come from the germline V gene. The CDR3 nucleotides are TGTGCCAGCAGCTTAGGACAGTTCACCAGGGAGCTGTTTTTT. Encoded protein: CASSLGQFTRELFF.

On this clonotype: A read error is possible here, since a much larger clone lies one base away. The chain has TRBV7-9 and TRBJ2-1, with a weak D call TRBD2 (6 bases). CDR1 is SEHNR and CDR2 is FQNEAQ in the germline V gene (reference sequence). V was clipped by 4 bases and J by 10 bases, with 17 bases between them. The CDR3 sequence is 14 residues long. CDR3 sequence (DNA): TGTGCCAGCAGCTCATCTCGGGGGATTAACGAGCAGTTCTTC. It codes for CASSSSRGINEQFF.